The 20 T cell receptor beta chains below were found in one sample sequenced in a study of blood T cells in healthy people across ages. The use of a sample-barcoded 5' primer and a J-beta primer mix characterized a second PCR of about 7 to 12 cycles. MiXCR, run by TCRdb on the 5' RACE reads, gives a single entry per CDR3 protein. This table holds 1.5 million to 2 million distinct CDR3 sequences, roughly 27% found once. The specimen sequenced was blood. Every receptor here comes from a woman under 40 in good health.

The sample holds many counts of this clonotype. V gene TRBV7-2 combines with J gene TRBJ2-7, with 11 positions matching TRBD1. The V gene end was trimmed by 7 bases and the J gene end by 6 bases; junction bases not matched to a gene: 8. Germline values: CDR1 SGHTA, CDR2 FQGNSA. The CDR3 loop spans 14 amino acids. CDR3 in DNA: TGTGCCAGCACCCCCGGGACAGGGGGTCGCGAGCAGTACTTC. Its translation: CASTPGTGGREQYF.

In this sample, this clonotype turned up many times. This CDR3 is CASSRGQAYEQYF. The DNA of the CDR3 is TGCGCCAGCAGCCGTGGACAGGCATACGAGCAGTACTTC. V usage is TRBV5-1 and J usage is TRBJ2-7; 7 nucleotides line up with TRBD1. V lost 4 bases and J lost 4; bases outside the gene matches: 5. This CDR3 region has 13 residues. Germline values: CDR1 SGHRS, CDR2 YFSETQ.

As to this clonotype: One end of the junction is discordant with germline, which a read error may explain. V and J are TRBV7-9 and TRBJ2-5, with 7 bases identical to TRBD2. The CDR3 length is 14 residues. Germline V CDR1 and CDR2: SEHNR, FQNEAQ (reference sequence). CDR3 in DNA: TGTGCCGGCAGCGTAACTAGCGTAAAAGAGACCCAGTACTTC. Its protein is CAGSVTSVKETQYF.

A remark on this clonotype: Being one base from a much bigger clone, this may be a read error. V and J are TRBV5-5 and TRBJ2-4; D not resolved. V lost 4 bases and J 0 bases, leaving 8 bases between the germline ends. From germline, CDR1 is SGHKS and CDR2 YYEKEE (reference sequence). The length of the CDR3 is 14 residues. The CDR3 sequence: CASSIKIAKNIQYF. Here the CDR3 DNA reads TGTGCCAGCAGCATAAAGATAGCCAAAAACATTCAGTACTTC.

This clonotype was seen only a few times. V gene TRBV7-9 combines with J gene TRBJ2-3; D possibly corresponds to TRBD1 (5 bases). CDR1 SEHNR and CDR2 FQNEAQ come from the germline V gene (reference sequence). Trimming shortened V by 7 bases and J by 3 bases, and 20 bases separated the two germline ends. The CDR3 is made up of 16 amino acids. CDR3 sequence (DNA): TGTGCCAGCACGACTTTGCCGGGCCAGGGTACAGATACGCAGTATTTT. As protein: CASTTLPGQGTDTQYF.

This chain links TRBV12-3 or TRBV12-4 with TRBJ1-1; tentatively, D is TRBD1 (5 bases). CDR3 size: 13 residues. V was clipped by 5 bases and J by 1 base, with 8 bases between them. The CDR3 region is CASSRQWNTEAFF. The CDR3, as DNA: TGTGCCAGCAGTAGACAGTGGAACACTGAAGCTTTCTTT.

This chain links TRBV5-1 with TRBJ2-5, with D maybe TRBD2 (6 bases). Trimming cost V 6 bases and J 2 bases, with 14 bases left between them. The CDR3 totals 14 residues. Germline V gene data show CDR1 as SGHRS and CDR2 as YFSETQ. CDR3 in amino acids: CASTRGLSQETQYF. The CDR3, as DNA: TGCGCCAGCACCCGGGGGTTATCGCAAGAGACCCAGTACTTC. The full variable domain, in which reference TRBV5-1 and TRBJ2-5 provide the parts outside the CDR3, is KAGVTQTPRYLIKTRGQQVTLSCSPISGHRSVSWYQQTPGQGLQFLFEYFSETQRNKGNFPGRFSGRQFSNSRSEMNVSTLELGDSALYLCASTRGLSQETQYFGPGTRLLVL.

This clonotype was picked up many times. The chain uses TRBV2 and TRBJ2-7; tentatively, D is TRBD2 (6 bases). Germline-derived CDR1 and CDR2 are SNHLY and FYNNEI. V was clipped by 2 bases and J by 4 bases, with 12 bases between them. The CDR3 length is 14 residues. The CDR3 protein is CASSERQTSYEQYF. CDR3 nucleotide sequence: TGTGCCAGCAGTGAAAGGCAGACTAGTTACGAGCAGTACTTC. The whole variable domain, remainder taken from reference TRBV2 and TRBJ2-7, is EPEVTQTPSHQVTQMGQEVILRCVPISNHLYFYWYRQILGQKVEFLVSFYNNEISEKSEIFDDQFSVERPDGSNFTLKIRSTKLEDSAMYFCASSERQTSYEQYFGPGTRLTVT.

This clonotype was seen many times. The chain joins TRBV20-1 to TRBJ2-5, with D perhaps TRBD1 (6 bases). The CDR3 is 13 residues long. The V end lost 5 bases, the J end lost 6 bases, and 16 bases lay between the germline ends. Germline lookup yields CDR1 DFQATT and CDR2 SNEGSKA (reference sequence). In DNA, the CDR3 is TGCAGTGCTGGTACAGGGAATGGGAAGACCCAGTACTTC. Translating gives CSAGTGNGKTQYF.

The chain joins TRBV7-9 to TRBJ1-2; tentatively, D is TRBD1 (6 bases). The V end lost 6 bases, the J end lost 2 bases, and 13 bases lay between the germline ends. Germline V gives CDR1 SEHNR, CDR2 FQNEAQ (reference sequence). This CDR3 comprises 14 residues. The chain's CDR3 is CASSYPGANYGYTF. The CDR3 bases are TGTGCCAGCAGTTATCCAGGGGCGAACTATGGCTACACCTTC.

This clonotype was found many times. The chain couples TRBV3-1 to TRBJ2-3; D call uncertain. In germline, CDR1 is LGHDT, CDR2 YNNKEL (reference sequence). V lost 0 bases to trimming and J lost 11 bases, with 9 bases between them. The CDR3 covers 12 residues. The CDR3 region has the DNA TGTGCCAGCAGCCAAGACGCAAGGGTGCAGTATTTT. Translated, it gives CASSQDARVQYF.

The chain carries TRBV7-2 and TRBJ1-5; the D is unclear. Germline V gene sequence: CDR1 SGHTA, CDR2 FQGNSA. V lost 4 bases to trimming and J lost 0 bases, with 7 bases between them. The CDR3 runs 14 residues. The CDR3 region is CASSYYYSNQPQHF. CDR3 in DNA: TGTGCCAGCAGCTATTATTATAGCAATCAGCCCCAGCATTTT.

V and J are TRBV12-3 or TRBV12-4 and TRBJ2-5; 9 bases match TRBD2. The CDR3 loop spans 15 amino acids. Trimming at V came to 3 bases and at J to 4 bases, leaving 6 bases not matched to a gene. The CDR3 coding sequence is TGTGCCAGCAGTTTTAGCGGGGGCCCCGGAGAGACCCAGTACTTC. This encodes CASSFSGGPGETQYF.

The rearrangement uses TRBV3-1 and TRBJ2-7, with unresolved D. CDR1 and CDR2 from the germline V gene are LGHDT and YNNKEL (reference sequence). This CDR3 spans 13 amino acids. V was clipped by 4 bases and J by 6 bases, with 13 bases between them. The CDR3 spells CASSPGFPPEQYF. DNA for the CDR3: TGTGCCAGCAGCCCAGGATTTCCCCCCGAGCAGTACTTC.

In this sample, this clonotype turned up a few times. The chain has TRBV20-1 and TRBJ1-2, with D uncertain. The CDR3 loop spans 13 amino acids. The V gene's germline CDR1 is DFQATT and CDR2 SNEGSKA (reference sequence). V lost 5 bases to trimming and J lost 5 bases, with 15 bases between them. The CDR3 nucleotides read TGCAGTGCTCCCAGCAGGAGGGATTATGGCTACACCTTC. This encodes CSAPSRRDYGYTF.

The CDR3 DNA reads TGTGCCAGCAGCGTAGACACTGGAGGTAATCCAGAGACCCAGTACTTC. The encoded protein is CASSVDTGGNPETQYF. The chain uses TRBV9 and TRBJ2-5, with a weak D call TRBD2 (5 bases). The CDR3 length is 16 residues. Germline V gene lookup returns CDR1 SGDLS and CDR2 YYNGEE. Trimming took 0 bases from V and 4 from J, leaving 16 bases between them.

This chain links TRBV7-2 with TRBJ2-2; 9 positions match TRBD2. The CDR3 sequence is 17 residues long. CDR1 is SGHTA, CDR2 FQGNSA, per germline. J was trimmed by 8 bases and V by 1 base; bases with no gene match: 11. The CDR3 region has the DNA TGTGCCAGCAGCTTAGTGACAGCGGGGGGCACTAAAGGGGAGCTGTTTTTT. Protein: CASSLVTAGGTKGELFF.

As for this clonotype: A read error may be the cause here, since a much bigger clone is one base away. The chain employs TRBV9 and TRBJ2-1, with D maybe TRBD2 (5 bases). The germline CDR1 and CDR2 sequences are SGDLS and YYNGEE. This CDR3 comprises 12 residues. Trimming removed 7 bases at V and 10 bases at J, with 15 bases between. As DNA, the CDR3 is TGTGCCAGCGCCGGCGGGTCCCACGAGCAGTTCTTC. It translates to CASAGGSHEQFF.

This chain connects TRBV6-5 to TRBJ2-5; no clear D. V lost 6 bases and J 4 bases, leaving 27 bases between the germline ends. Germline loops: CDR1 MNHEY, CDR2 SVGAGI. The length of the CDR3 is 18 residues. The CDR3 sequence is CASRLLTLGGKTTETQYF. CDR3 bases: TGTGCCAGCAGATTATTGACCCTGGGCGGAAAAACTACAGAGACCCAGTACTTC.

This clonotype was picked up a small number of times. This chain links TRBV28 with TRBJ1-1; 8 bases agree with TRBD1. CDR3 length: 13 residues. Unmatched junction bases numbered 2, after V lost 0 bases and J lost 8 bases. Looked up from germline, CDR1 is MDHEN and CDR2 is SYDVKM. In nucleotides, the CDR3 is TGTGCCAGCAGTTTATGGAGACAGGGGGAAGCTTTCTTT. Protein: CASSLWRQGEAFF.